The rows below give T cell receptor beta chains drawn from one sample of a study of blood T cell repertoires in COVID-19. Produced via immunoSEQ multiplex PCR; TCRdb's table is partial and in-frame only. The data contain 400,000 to 450,000 clones, 80% to 90% of them seen just once; the ten biggest clones take up roughly 1.1%. Sequenced sample: PBMCs or T cells enriched from blood (not recorded which). The receptors here all came from a man aged 25 to 40 who had recovered from COVID-19. Each CDR3 is given with its conserved first and last residue. D genes are given only for firm matches. For some rows the clone size is stated as once, few or many, or as a class when expanded; others skip it.

.	.	TRBV20-1	TRBJ2-5	CSASLQGLGETQYF	TGCAGTGCTAGTTTGCAGGGACTCGGAGAGACCCAGTACTTC
.	.	TRBV3-1/TRBV3-2	TRBJ1-2	CASSQEDRSYTF	TGTGCCAGCAGCCAAGAGGACAGAAGCTACACCTTC
TRBD1	.	TRBV9	TRBJ2-3	CASSPGQGSDTQYF	TGTGCCAGCAGCCCGGGACAGGGCTCAGATACGCAGTATTTT
.	.	TRBV19	TRBJ2-5	CASSRGTQQETQYF	TGTGCCAGTTCCCGAGGGACACAGCAAGAGACCCAGTACTTC
.	.	TRBV11-2	TRBJ1-1	CASSRGRDGEAFF	TGTGCCAGCAGCCGAGGGAGGGACGGTGAAGCTTTCTTT
.	once	TRBV5-1	TRBJ1-5	CASSQTAGSNQPQHF	TGCGCCAGCAGCCAGACAGCGGGTAGCAATCAGCCCCAGCATTTT
.	.	TRBV28	TRBJ1-1	CASRAQGRNTEAFF	TGTGCCAGCAGAGCACAGGGTCGGAACACTGAAGCTTTCTTT
TRBD1	once	TRBV3-1/TRBV3-2	TRBJ2-7	CASSQAGTASYEQYF	TGTGCCAGCAGCCAGGCCGGGACAGCCTCCTACGAGCAGTACTTC
TRBD2	.	TRBV3-1/TRBV3-2	TRBJ2-5	CASSPLAEIQETQYF	TGTGCCAGCAGCCCCCTAGCGGAGATCCAAGAGACCCAGTACTTC
TRBD1	.	TRBV19	TRBJ1-1	CASGQQGPTEAFF	TGTGCCAGTGGTCAACAGGGGCCCACTGAAGCTTTCTTT
TRBD1	.	TRBV10-1	TRBJ2-5	CASSGQGARETQYF	TGCGCCAGCAGTGGACAGGGGGCGAGGGAGACCCAGTACTTC
.	.	TRBV4-2	TRBJ1-4	CASSLETGGLFF	TGTGCCAGCAGCCTGGAAACGGGAGGACTGTTTTTT
.	once	TRBV18	TRBJ2-3	CASSPPSADTQYF	TGTGCCAGCTCACCACCGTCGGCAGATACGCAGTATTTT
.	.	TRBV3-1/TRBV3-2	TRBJ2-1	CASSQGRGTYNEQFF	TGTGCCAGCAGCCAAGGGCGGGGAACCTACAATGAGCAGTTCTTC
.	.	TRBV27	TRBJ2-7	CASSFFSSPRSDEQYF	TGTGCCAGCAGTTTTTTTTCTAGCCCCAGAAGTGACGAGCAGTACTTC
.	.	TRBV5-1	TRBJ2-7	CASSAGTASSYEQYF	TGCGCCAGCAGCGCAGGGACTGCCAGCTCCTACGAGCAGTACTTC
.	.	TRBV7-6	TRBJ1-1	CASSSVGGGNAFF	TGTGCCAGCAGCTCCGTCGGGGGGGGAAATGCTTTCTTT
TRBD1	.	TRBV27	TRBJ1-1	CASSPGTGFEAFF	TGTGCCAGCAGTCCAGGGACAGGGTTTGAAGCTTTCTTT
.	.	TRBV7-9	TRBJ1-1	CASSTGQNTEAFF	TGTGCCAGCAGCACGGGACAGAACACTGAAGCTTTCTTT
.	once	TRBV4-1	TRBJ1-3	CASSREGGAAGNTIYF	TGCGCCAGCAGCCGCGAAGGGGGGGCGGCTGGAAACACCATATATTTT
TRBD1	.	TRBV28	TRBJ1-2	CASSPAGQGIYGYTF	TGTGCCAGCAGTCCCGCCGGACAGGGGATCTATGGCTACACCTTC
.	.	TRBV7-6	TRBJ2-2	CASSLAPAEHRGAVF	TGTGCCAGCAGCTTAGCTCCAGCCGAACACCGGGGAGCTGTTTTT
.	.	TRBV6-5	TRBJ1-1	CASSYMAGMENTEAFF	TGTGCCAGCAGTTACATGGCAGGGATGGAGAACACTGAAGCTTTCTTT
TRBD2	.	TRBV29-1	TRBJ2-2	CSVGSASGKVGELFF	TGCAGCGTTGGTTCCGCTAGCGGGAAGGTCGGGGAGCTGTTTTTT
.	.	TRBV10-2	TRBJ2-2	CASSALVYSGELFF	TGCGCCAGCAGTGCTCTCGTGTATAGCGGGGAGCTGTTTTTT